These 30 T cell receptor beta chains were all obtained from the same sample, sequenced in a study of blood T cell repertoires in COVID-19. Here immunoSEQ multiplex PCR was the method, and the copy in TCRdb shows in-frame clones only, minus some. In the table there are tens of thousands of clones, 80% to 85% of which are singletons. Sequenced sample: peripheral blood. The receptor set was obtained from a human donor in a cohort sampled during active COVID-19.

The chain's CDR3 is CASSLGTGVAGYTF. The CDR3 DNA reads as TGTGCCAGCAGCTTAGGGACAGGGGTTGCTGGCTACACCTTC. The J gene is TRBJ1-2, the V gene TRBV7-9, with 9 bases lining up with TRBD1. This CDR3 comprises 14 residues. V shed 1 base, J shed 7 bases, and the junction held 4 bases outside the gene matches. Germline values: CDR1 SEHNR, CDR2 FQNEAQ (reference sequence). Complete variable domain (other parts from reference TRBV7-9 and TRBJ1-2): DTGVSQNPRHKITKRGQNVTFRCDPISEHNRLYWYRQTLGQGPEFLTYFQNEAQLEKSRLLSDRFSAERPKGSFSTLEIQRTEQGDSAMYLCASSLGTGVAGYTFGSGTRLTVV.

The chain links TRBV6-5 to TRBJ1-1; possible D gene TRBD1, 5 bases. V gave up 2 bases and J gave up 5 bases, with 15 bases separating them. CDR1 MNHEY and CDR2 SVGAGI come from the germline V gene. The CDR3 sequence is 15 residues long. Here the CDR3 reads CASSYGGLGGTEAFF. The DNA of the CDR3 is TGTGCCAGCAGTTACGGTGGGTTGGGGGGAACTGAAGCTTTCTTT.

This sequence joins TRBV7-8 and TRBJ2-7; 14 nucleotides agree with TRBD2. The CDR3 extends over 16 amino acids. Germline CDR1 and CDR2: SGHVS and FQNEAQ. V lost 4 bases, J lost 4 bases, and 6 bases stayed unmatched. The CDR3 region has the DNA TGTGCCAGCAGCTCCTCCGGGACTAGCGGGGGTTACGAGCAGTACTTC. It translates to CASSSSGTSGGYEQYF.

The chain combines TRBV7-9 with TRBJ2-3, with D maybe TRBD1 (5 bases). CDR3 length: 15 amino acids. Germline V gives CDR1 SEHNR, CDR2 FQNEAQ (reference sequence). V lost 5 bases, J lost 5 bases, and 17 bases lay in between. This CDR3 reads CASSDRQTSRDTQYF. The CDR3 region has the DNA TGTGCCAGCAGCGACCGACAGACCTCTAGAGATACGCAGTATTTT.

The chain has TRBV4-1 and TRBJ2-5, with D maybe TRBD1 (5 bases). Germline CDR1 MGHRA, CDR2 YSYEKL. Trimming left V 5 bases short and J 4 bases short, with 14 bases between. This CDR3 is 14 amino acids long. The CDR3 loop is CASSTIEGVETQYF. CDR3 nucleotides: TGCGCCAGCAGCACCATTGAAGGGGTAGAGACCCAGTACTTC.

The rearrangement joins TRBV28 to TRBJ2-7, with 9 bases identical to TRBD1. Germline V gene data show CDR1 as MDHEN and CDR2 as SYDVKM. The CDR3 extends over 15 amino acids. V shed 6 bases and J 2 bases; nucleotides not matched to a gene: 8. As DNA, the CDR3 is TGTGCCAGCAGCCTCCGACAGGGGGGGACCTACGAGCAGTACTTC. The encoded protein is CASSLRQGGTYEQYF.

The rearrangement links TRBV3-1 (or the pseudogene TRBV3-2) to TRBJ2-2; 8 bases match TRBD2. CDR3 length equals 16 residues. The V segment lost 2 bases and the J segment 3 bases; nucleotides outside the gene matches: 5. Germline CDR1 is LGHDT and CDR2 is YNNKEL (reference sequence). Here the CDR3 DNA reads TGTGCCAGCAGCCAACGGGGGGGGCCTCACACCGGGGAGCTGTTTTTT. This encodes CASSQRGGPHTGELFF.

This clone was recorded only once. This rearrangement joins TRBV5-1 to TRBJ2-6; D is unclear. This CDR3 is 16 amino acids long. In germline, CDR1 is SGHRS, CDR2 YFSETQ. Trimming left V 7 bases short and J 0 bases short, with 14 bases between. The CDR3 protein is CASGILYPSGANVLTF. The CDR3 DNA reads TGCGCCAGCGGCATTTTATATCCCTCTGGGGCCAACGTCCTGACTTTC.

This chain links TRBV4-1 with TRBJ1-1, with 7 bases that match TRBD1. The CDR3 contains 13 residues. V gave up 0 bases and J gave up 10 bases; unmatched junction bases: 5. The germline V gene has CDR1 MGHRA and CDR2 YSYEKL. CDR3 region: CASSQDPTGLAFF. CDR3 sequence (DNA): TGCGCCAGCAGCCAAGACCCGACAGGGTTAGCTTTCTTT.

This clone was found once. The chain uses TRBV7-2 and TRBJ2-3; TRBD2 might be the D (6 bases). The CDR3 consists of 15 residues. V lost 5 bases to trimming and J lost 10 bases, with 22 bases between them. CDR1 is SGHTA and CDR2 is FQGNSA in the germline V gene. The CDR3 region is CASSPSVRGSLAQYF. For the CDR3, the DNA is TGTGCCAGCAGCCCTAGCGTTCGGGGTTCCTTGGCGCAGTATTTT.

V usage is TRBV2 and J usage is TRBJ1-2, with TRBD1 identical over 9 bases. The CDR3 length is 16 residues. Germline CDR1 is SNHLY and CDR2 is FYNNEI. V shed 7 bases and J 4 bases; nucleotides not matched to a gene: 13. The CDR3 protein is CASTGDTGGQGYGYTF. The CDR3 DNA follows: TGTGCCAGCACGGGGGATACAGGGGGCCAGGGCTATGGCTACACCTTC.

A single count supports this clone. CDR3 nucleotides: TGTGCCAGCAGCCCAGGGGGCGCGACCTACGAGCAGTACTTC. Its protein product is CASSPGGATYEQYF. This chain connects TRBV7-9 to TRBJ2-7, with 8 positions matching TRBD1. The CDR3 runs to 14 residues. Germline V gene lookup returns CDR1 SEHNR and CDR2 FQNEAQ (reference sequence). With V trimmed by 5 bases and J by 2 bases, 5 bases remained unmatched.

The chain carries TRBV6-2 or TRBV6-3 and TRBJ2-3, with 8 bases aligning to TRBD2. The CDR3 runs 14 residues. J was trimmed by 4 bases and V by 5 bases; bases with no gene match: 5. Germline-derived CDR1 and CDR2 are MNHEY and SVGEGT. CDR3 sequence reads: CASSSGGAPDTQYF. For the CDR3, the DNA is TGTGCCAGCAGTAGCGGGGGCGCCCCAGATACGCAGTATTTT.

This clone came up once. This chain uses TRBV11-2 with TRBJ1-2; D remains ambiguous. The CDR3 extends over 13 amino acids. The V end was cut by 6 bases, the J end by 5 bases, with 13 bases between. CDR1 SGHAT and CDR2 FQNNGV come from the germline V gene. The DNA for the CDR3 is TGTGCCAGCAGGCGGACGGGAGAGTATGGCTACACCTTC. The encoded protein is CASRRTGEYGYTF. Supplemented by reference TRBV11-2 and TRBJ1-2, the full variable domain reads EAGVAQSPRYKIIEKRQSVAFWCNPISGHATLYWYQQILGQGPKLLIQFQNNGVVDDSQLPKDRFSAERLKGVDSTLKIQPAKLEDSAVYLCASRRTGEYGYTFGSGTRLTVV.

The gene calls are TRBV6-5 and TRBJ1-1; TRBD1 matches at 8 bases. This CDR3 contains 14 residues. With 6 bases clipped from V and 5 bases from J, the junction kept 8 bases outside the gene matches. Germline V CDR1 and CDR2: MNHEY, SVGAGI. The CDR3, as DNA: TGTGCCAGCAGCCGGACAGGGCGAAGGACTGAAGCTTTCTTT. Translated, it gives CASSRTGRRTEAFF.

The chain recombines TRBV2 with TRBJ1-2, with 9 bases lining up with TRBD1. V was clipped by 6 bases and J by 7 bases; unmatched bases: 3. CDR3 length: 12 residues. Germline values: CDR1 SNHLY, CDR2 FYNNEI. For the CDR3, the DNA is TGTGCCAGCAGGGACAGGGGAGGTGGCTACACCTTC. Protein: CASRDRGGGYTF.

The rearrangement joins TRBV6-5 to TRBJ1-1, with D hard to call. From germline, CDR1 is MNHEY and CDR2 SVGAGI. The V end lost 6 bases, the J end lost 4 bases, and 12 bases lay between the germline ends. The CDR3 length is 13 residues. The CDR3 DNA is TGTGCCAGCAGCGACGGAAGAGGCACTGAAGCTTTCTTT. Translating it yields CASSDGRGTEAFF.

The rearrangement uses TRBV29-1 and TRBJ2-4; D possibly corresponds to TRBD1 (6 bases). Trimming left V 6 bases short and J 5 bases short, with 11 bases between. This CDR3 is 12 amino acids long. Germline lookup yields CDR1 SQVTM and CDR2 ANQGSEA. The CDR3 here is CSVRTEENIQYF. CDR3 nucleotides: TGCAGCGTGCGGACAGAAGAAAACATTCAGTACTTC.

The chain recombines TRBV27 with TRBJ2-1; D remains ambiguous. V was trimmed by 3 bases and J by 4 bases, leaving 16 bases between them. Germline V CDR1 and CDR2: MNHEY, SMNVEV (reference sequence). The CDR3 sequence is 16 residues long. Written as DNA, the CDR3 is TGTGCCAGCAGTTTTTCGAGCCTCGCCTCTTACAATGAGCAGTTCTTC. Amino acids: CASSFSSLASYNEQFF.

This clone was recorded only once. The gene calls are TRBV7-9 and TRBJ2-1; D is possibly TRBD2 (5 bases). The V and J ends lost 3 bases and 8 bases respectively, with 26 bases between them. The V gene's germline CDR1 is SEHNR and CDR2 FQNEAQ (reference sequence). CDR3 length equals 18 residues. The CDR3 nucleotides are TGTGCCAGCAGCTTTCCCCGATTAGCGAATAAGTACAAGGATGAGCAGTTCTTC. Encoded protein: CASSFPRLANKYKDEQFF. Looking up the rest from reference TRBV7-9 and TRBJ2-1 gives the full variable domain: DTGVSQNPRHKITKRGQNVTFRCDPISEHNRLYWYRQTLGQGPEFLTYFQNEAQLEKSRLLSDRFSAERPKGSFSTLEIQRTEQGDSAMYLCASSFPRLANKYKDEQFFGPGTRLTVL.

This clone was seen once. This chain connects TRBV19 to TRBJ2-1; D uncertain. Germline CDR1 LNHDA, CDR2 SQIVND (reference sequence). V lost 6 bases, J lost 8 bases, and 11 bases lay in between. This CDR3 is 12 amino acids long. CDR3 sequence (DNA): TGTGCCAGTAGAGTAGGAGACCATGAGCAGTTCTTC. Translating it yields CASRVGDHEQFF.

This chain connects TRBV6-1 to TRBJ1-4; 8 positions match TRBD1. Germline trimming cut 2 bases from V and 8 bases from J; bases unmatched to any gene: 10. Germline CDR1 and CDR2: MNHNS and SASEGT. The CDR3 has 16 amino acids. The CDR3 nucleotides read TGTGCCAGCAGTGAAACTCCGCCAGGGGGCGGAGAAAAACTGTTTTTT. It translates to CASSETPPGGGEKLFF.

The gene calls are TRBV6-5 and TRBJ1-3; D call uncertain. The CDR3 totals 15 residues. Trimming took 2 bases from V and 4 from J, leaving 12 bases between them. Germline V gene sequence: CDR1 MNHEY, CDR2 SVGAGI. The CDR3 nucleotides are TGTGCCAGCAGTTACCGGCGGATGGTGGGAAACACCATATATTTT. This codes for CASSYRRMVGNTIYF.

The chain links TRBV19 to TRBJ2-2; the D gene is possibly TRBD2 (5 bases). CDR3 length equals 14 residues. V lost 6 bases and J lost 1, with 9 bases in between. Germline V gene sequence: CDR1 LNHDA, CDR2 SQIVND (reference sequence). CDR3 in amino acids: CASRRTGNTGELFF. CDR3 sequence (DNA): TGTGCCAGTAGACGGACTGGGAACACCGGGGAGCTGTTTTTT.

The V and J genes are TRBV6-2 or TRBV6-3 and TRBJ2-1; D is ambiguous. Germline V gene sequence: CDR1 MNHEY, CDR2 SVGEGT. Trimming took off 6 bases at V and 8 bases at J, with 8 bases between the two ends. The CDR3 length is 11 residues. The CDR3 DNA sequence: TGTGCCAGCAGCTATAGCTATGAGCAGTTCTTC. This codes for CASSYSYEQFF.

To note about this clone: Relative to the germline gene, one junction end is altered; a read error may explain this. This sequence joins TRBV28 and TRBJ1-6; TRBD1 is a possible D gene (5 bases). The CDR3 is made up of 13 amino acids. Germline V gene lookup returns CDR1 MDHEN and CDR2 SYDVKM. The CDR3 loop is CASSPQFRGWGSF. In nucleotides, the CDR3 is TGTGCCAGCAGCCCCCAGTTTCGGGGGTGGGGTTCCTTT.

The genes are TRBV5-4 and TRBJ2-7; D gene ambiguous. The CDR3 has 13 amino acids. V lost 2 bases to trimming and J lost 2 bases, with 8 bases between them. CDR1 SGHNT and CDR2 YYREEE come from the germline V gene (reference sequence). The CDR3 loop reads CASSFATTYEQYF. The CDR3 nucleotides are TGTGCCAGCAGCTTTGCGACAACCTACGAGCAGTACTTC.

This chain links TRBV9 with TRBJ2-5; a weak D match, TRBD2 (6 bases). Germline V gene lookup returns CDR1 SGDLS and CDR2 YYNGEE. The V end lost 3 bases, the J end lost 6 bases, and 21 bases lay between the germline ends. This CDR3 has 16 residues. The CDR3 region is CASSASGTPSGKTQYF. CDR3 nucleotides: TGTGCCAGCAGCGCCTCCGGGACTCCTTCTGGGAAGACCCAGTACTTC.

The V gene is TRBV7-2, the J gene TRBJ2-7; 13 nucleotides line up with TRBD2. This CDR3 spans 15 amino acids. After removal of 3 bases from V and 3 bases from J, the junction contained 2 bases not matched to a gene. Germline CDR1 is SGHTA and CDR2 is FQGNSA. Here the CDR3 DNA reads TGTGCCAGCAGCTTGACTAGCGGGGGGCACTACGAGCAGTACTTC. Its protein is CASSLTSGGHYEQYF.

Only one count was recorded for this clone. The chain combines TRBV19 with TRBJ2-7, with D perhaps matching TRBD2 (7 bases). Germline V lookup: CDR1 LNHDA, CDR2 SQIVND (reference sequence). V dropped 3 bases and J dropped 4 bases, with 10 bases sitting between them. The CDR3 is 13 amino acids. In nucleotides, the CDR3 is TGTGCCAGTAGTATTGGGGGGGCTTACGAGCAGTACTTC. Translation: CASSIGGAYEQYF.